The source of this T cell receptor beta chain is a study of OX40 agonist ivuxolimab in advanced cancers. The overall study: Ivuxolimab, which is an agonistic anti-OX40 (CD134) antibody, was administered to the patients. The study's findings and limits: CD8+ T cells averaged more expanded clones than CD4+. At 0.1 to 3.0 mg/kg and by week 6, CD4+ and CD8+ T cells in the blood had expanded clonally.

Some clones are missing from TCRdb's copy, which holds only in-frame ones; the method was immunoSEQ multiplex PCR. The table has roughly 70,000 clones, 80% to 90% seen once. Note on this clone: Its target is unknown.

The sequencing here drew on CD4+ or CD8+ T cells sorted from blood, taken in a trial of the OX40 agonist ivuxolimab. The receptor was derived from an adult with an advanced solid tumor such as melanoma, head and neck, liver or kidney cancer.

CDR3 residues: CASSRGTESSYEQYF. The CDR3 coding sequence is TGTGCCAGCTCACGAGGGACCGAGAGCTCCTACGAGCAGTACTTC. The chain uses TRBV18 and TRBJ2-7, with D tentatively TRBD1 or TRBD2 (5 bases each). V was shortened by 4 bases and J by 0 bases, with 13 bases between the two germline ends. Per germline, CDR1 KGHSH and CDR2 LQKENI. This CDR3 is built from 15 residues.